This T cell receptor beta chain was retrieved from a study of blood T cell repertoires in COVID-19. Germline V gene sequence: CDR1 ENHRY, CDR2 SYGVKD. V was clipped by 11 bases and J by 3 bases, with 16 bases between them. The CDR3 is 14 amino acids. Measured with immunoSEQ multiplex PCR; TCRdb has only the in-frame clones, and not every one. The table has 180,000 or so clones, around 82% seen once; the top ten hold over 7.5%. The sample was peripheral blood. The V gene is TRBV10-3, the J gene TRBJ1-4; D remains ambiguous. The sequence was obtained from a woman over 75 with acute or convalescent COVID-19. The CDR3 sequence: CASQIGRANEKLFF. For the CDR3, the DNA is TGTGCCTCCCAAATAGGGAGAGCTAATGAAAAACTGTTTTTT.